The 15 T cell receptor beta chains presented below share a single source sample, sequenced in a study of cytomegalovirus exposure and HLA in healthy donors. PCR primers comprised 60 Vbeta and 13 Jbeta primers. The repertoire was sequenced with immunoSEQ multiplex PCR; TCRdb's copy has only in-frame clones and lacks some. The sample lists about 190,000 clones, less than 85% seen once, with about 0.7% in the top ten. The sample was PBMCs. The receptors were sampled from a boy aged 5-17 years in good health and CMV-seronegative.

This clone was observed a single time. The CDR3 sequence: CASRDRQGWHGYTF. CDR3 sequence (DNA): TGTGCCAGCCGAGACCGACAGGGTTGGCATGGCTACACCTTC. The rearrangement uses TRBV7-3 and TRBJ1-2; 7 positions agree with TRBD1. The V gene's germline CDR1 is SGHTA and CDR2 FQGTGA. The CDR3 has 14 residues. V lost 8 bases and J lost 6; bases outside the gene matches: 12.

The J gene is TRBJ1-1, the V gene TRBV5-1; D is unresolved. Germline V gives CDR1 SGHRS, CDR2 YFSETQ. V was cut by 5 bases and J by 5 bases, with 7 bases left in between. The CDR3 is 11 residues long. CDR3 region: CASRTGTEAFF. The DNA of the CDR3 is TGCGCCAGCAGAACGGGGACTGAAGCTTTCTTT. Full variable domain (rest looked up from reference TRBV5-1 and TRBJ1-1): KAGVTQTPRYLIKTRGQQVTLSCSPISGHRSVSWYQQTPGQGLQFLFEYFSETQRNKGNFPGRFSGRQFSNSRSEMNVSTLELGDSALYLCASRTGTEAFFGQGTRLTVV.

The chain recombines TRBV19 with TRBJ1-1; 7 bases align to TRBD1. V lost 5 bases and J lost 5; bases outside the gene matches: 5. This CDR3 is 13 amino acids long. Germline-derived CDR1 and CDR2 are LNHDA and SQIVND (reference sequence). The CDR3 here is CASSSDRETEAFF. The CDR3 DNA sequence: TGTGCCAGTAGTTCTGACAGGGAAACTGAAGCTTTCTTT.

V usage is TRBV11-3 and J usage is TRBJ2-7; D is ambiguous. Germline loops: CDR1 SGHNT, CDR2 YENEEA. V dropped 3 bases and J dropped 6 bases, with 9 bases sitting between them. The CDR3 sequence is 12 residues long. In DNA, the CDR3 is TGTGCCAGCAGCTTCTTAACTCCCGAGCAGTACTTC. Its protein product is CASSFLTPEQYF.

In nucleotides, the CDR3 is TGTGCCAGAAGCACCACTAGGGATCGGGAGCAGTTCTTC. This encodes CARSTTRDREQFF. The chain uses TRBV5-3 and TRBJ2-1; TRBD2 might be the D (5 bases). TRBV5-3 is an open reading frame, and its role is uncertain. The CDR3 contains 13 residues. The V end was cut by 4 bases, the J end by 10 bases, with 15 bases between.

This chain uses TRBV4-2 with TRBJ2-1; 16 bases map to TRBD2. The J segment lost 8 bases and the V segment lost 4 bases, leaving 5 bases of the junction unmatched. The length of the CDR3 is 16 residues. Germline CDR1 reads LGHNA; CDR2 reads YNFKEQ. In DNA, the CDR3 is TGTGCCAGCAGCCCGGGACTAGCGGGGGGGCCCCATGAGCAGTTCTTC. Protein: CASSPGLAGGPHEQFF.

This clone has just one count. CDR3 nucleotides: TGTGCCAGCAGCTCGGATCCGGGGGTCTACGAGCAGTACTTC. This codes for CASSSDPGVYEQYF. The rearrangement links TRBV5-4 to TRBJ2-7; D perhaps matches TRBD2 (6 bases). Trimming removed 3 bases from V and 3 bases from J, with 13 bases in between. Germline-derived CDR1 and CDR2 are SGHNT and YYREEE (reference sequence). This CDR3 contains 14 residues.

The V and J genes are TRBV6-5 and TRBJ2-1; tentative D call: TRBD1 (5 bases). The CDR3 sequence is 13 residues long. Germline V gene lookup returns CDR1 MNHEY and CDR2 SVGAGI. V gave up 5 bases and J gave up 8 bases, with 13 bases separating them. The CDR3, as DNA: TGTGCCAGCAGTGCCCCAGGGAAGTATGAGCAGTTCTTC. Its translation: CASSAPGKYEQFF.

The chain uses TRBV6-1 and TRBJ2-3; D may be TRBD1 (7 bases). V shed 4 bases and J shed 5 bases, with 25 bases lying between them. Germline assignment: CDR1 MNHNS and CDR2 SASEGT. The CDR3 covers 18 residues. The CDR3 region has the DNA TGTGCCAGCAGTGGGACGGACAGTGCCTTTCAGGGGGGAGATACGCAGTATTTT. Its translation is CASSGTDSAFQGGDTQYF.

This chain joins TRBV7-2 and TRBJ2-3; 7 bases agree with TRBD2. This CDR3 has 14 residues. With 4 bases clipped from V and 0 bases from J, the junction kept 1 base outside the gene matches. Germline V gene data show CDR1 as SGHTA and CDR2 as FQGNSA. The CDR3 reads CASSSGGSTDTQYF. DNA of the CDR3: TGTGCCAGCAGCTCGGGAGGTAGCACAGATACGCAGTATTTT.

In this sample, this clone turned up a few times. The chain carries TRBV27 and TRBJ1-1; 8 positions match TRBD1. This CDR3 contains 17 residues. CDR1 and CDR2 (germline): MNHEY, SMNVEV (reference sequence). J lost 3 bases, V lost 5 bases, and 14 bases had no gene match. In nucleotides, the CDR3 is TGTGCCAGCAGTCCTCAACCATGGACAGGGTATGACACTGAAGCTTTCTTT. Translating gives CASSPQPWTGYDTEAFF.

In this sample, this clone turned up a few times. V usage is TRBV19 and J usage is TRBJ2-5; the match to TRBD1 covers 7 bases. CDR3 length equals 13 residues. Germline V gene sequence: CDR1 LNHDA, CDR2 SQIVND (reference sequence). V lost 10 bases to trimming and J lost 2 bases; unmatched junction nucleotides: 7. CDR3 protein: CATGPDRQETQYF. In DNA form, the CDR3 reads TGTGCCACTGGACCGGACAGGCAAGAGACCCAGTACTTC.

The J gene is TRBJ2-3, the V gene TRBV4-2, with 10 nucleotides matching TRBD1. Germline CDR1 LGHNA, CDR2 YNFKEQ. The CDR3 runs 15 residues. V dropped 3 bases and J dropped 5; count of bases not matched to a gene: 5. CDR3 nucleotide sequence: TGTGCCAGCAGCCACGGGGACAGGGGCGTAGATACGCAGTATTTT. As protein: CASSHGDRGVDTQYF.

CDR3 region: CASSYRQYTGELFF. The CDR3 DNA sequence: TGTGCCAGCAGTTACCGACAGTACACCGGGGAGCTGTTTTTT. The chain employs TRBV6-5 and TRBJ2-2, with D possibly being TRBD1 (5 bases). The CDR3 spans 14 residues. The V and J ends lost 2 bases and 3 bases respectively, with 7 bases between them. From germline, CDR1 is MNHEY and CDR2 SVGAGI.

The genes are TRBV15 and TRBJ2-2, with D uncertain. The length of the CDR3 is 16 residues. Between the trimmed V and J ends, which lost 5 bases and 0 bases, there was a span of 13 bases. Germline-derived CDR1 and CDR2 are LNHNV and YYDKDF (reference sequence). The CDR3 DNA sequence: TGTGCCACCAGCCATGTTGACACCACGAACACCGGGGAGCTGTTTTTT. This encodes CATSHVDTTNTGELFF.